Listed here are 15 T cell receptor beta chains from one sample, sequenced in a study of T-cell memory formation after mild COVID-19. TCRdb itself ran the 5' RACE reads through MiXCR, one entry per CDR3 protein. The sample contains around 200,000 distinct CDR3 sequences, over 9.5% of which appear only once. Sequencing input: PBMCs or a T cell subset sorted from them (not recorded which). The receptors were gathered from a man aged 18 to 29 who had mild COVID-19 (a few samples of this study predate the infection). Cell type and time point are not known.

This clonotype was seen more than once but under ten times. The chain employs TRBV4-1 and TRBJ1-6, with no clear D. Germline CDR1 reads MGHRA; CDR2 reads YSYEKL. The CDR3 length is 14 residues. V gave up 4 bases and J gave up 7 bases, with 11 bases separating them. CDR3 DNA: TGCGCCAGCAGCCCCGGGATCCTCAATTCACCCCTCCACTTT. Translated, it gives CASSPGILNSPLHF.

This clonotype came up many times. This chain connects TRBV12-3 or TRBV12-4 to TRBJ1-1, with a tentative D call TRBD1 (5 bases). V dropped 3 bases and J dropped 4 bases, with 9 bases sitting between them. The CDR3 has 13 residues. CDR3 bases: TGTGCCAGCAGTTTCTGGGGCGCCACTGAAGCTTTCTTT. Translated: CASSFWGATEAFF.

This rearrangement joins TRBV25-1 to TRBJ1-4; D is perhaps TRBD1 (5 bases). From germline, CDR1 is MGHDK and CDR2 SYGVNS. This CDR3 comprises 15 residues. V was pared by 2 bases and J by 7 bases, with 14 bases between. CDR3 loop: CASSEGGAVGEKLFF. The CDR3 nucleotides read TGTGCCAGCAGTGAAGGGGGTGCCGTCGGTGAAAAACTGTTTTTT.

At least ten counts were recorded for this clonotype. This chain links TRBV20-1 with TRBJ2-7; possible D gene TRBD2, 6 bases. CDR3 size: 10 residues. V was cut by 7 bases and J by 5 bases, with 9 bases left in between. CDR1 and CDR2 (germline): DFQATT, SNEGSKA (reference sequence). The CDR3 DNA sequence: TGCAGTGTGCGGGGTAACGAGCAGTACGTC. Translated, it gives CSVRGNEQYV.

CDR3 DNA sequence: TGTGCCTGGGGACAGGGAACGGATACGCAGTATTTT. Its protein product is CAWGQGTDTQYF. J is TRBJ2-3 and V is TRBV30, with 8 bases fitting TRBD1. The trim removed 5 bases at V and 6 bases at J, leaving 4 bases unmatched. This CDR3 is 12 amino acids long. Per germline, CDR1 GTSNPN and CDR2 SVGIG (reference sequence).

The rearrangement joins TRBV4-1 to TRBJ1-1, with D perhaps TRBD1 (5 bases). Trimming left V 4 bases short and J 1 base short, with 13 bases between. Germline V gives CDR1 MGHRA, CDR2 YSYEKL. The CDR3 loop spans 15 amino acids. The CDR3, as DNA: TGCGCCAGCAGCCGAGGGTTGACAGCGAACACTGAAGCTTTCTTT. Protein: CASSRGLTANTEAFF.

This chain uses TRBV20-1 with TRBJ1-1; possibly TRBD1 for D (6 bases). This CDR3 contains 14 residues. The V gene lost 5 bases and the J gene lost 1 base, with 14 bases spanning the gap. Per germline, CDR1 DFQATT and CDR2 SNEGSKA (reference sequence). The CDR3 DNA sequence: TGCAGTGCTCGGATACGGACAGCGAACACTGAAGCTTTCTTT. Protein: CSARIRTANTEAFF.

This clonotype was seen at least ten times. The V and J genes are TRBV7-2 and TRBJ1-5; D unclear. The germline gives CDR1 SGHTA, CDR2 FQGNSA. V dropped 1 base and J dropped 1 base, with 5 bases sitting between them. CDR3 length: 14 amino acids. CDR3 sequence reads: CASSLENSNQPQHF. In nucleotides, the CDR3 is TGTGCCAGCAGCTTAGAAAACAGCAATCAGCCCCAGCATTTT.

This clonotype was counted at least ten times. The chain carries TRBV12-3 or TRBV12-4 and TRBJ2-5, with TRBD2 as a possible D gene (6 bases). This CDR3 has 13 amino acids. Trimming took 7 bases from V and 2 from J, leaving 11 bases between them. The CDR3 region has the DNA TGTGCCAGCACTTCCGGGACTCAAGAGACCCAGTACTTC. Its translation is CASTSGTQETQYF.

This clonotype appeared many times. CDR3 amino acids: CASSLRTNSPLHF. The DNA for the CDR3 is TGTGCCAGCAGCTTGAGAACCAATTCACCCCTCCACTTT. This chain connects TRBV7-9 to TRBJ1-6; D remains ambiguous. V dropped 3 bases and J dropped 7 bases, with 7 bases sitting between them. The CDR3 loop spans 13 amino acids. The germline V gene has CDR1 SEHNR and CDR2 FQNEAQ (reference sequence).

This clonotype was picked up one time. The CDR3 region is CASSPVRDPRTGELFF. The CDR3 region has the DNA TGTGCCAGCAGCCCCGTCCGGGATCCGAGGACCGGGGAGCTGTTTTTT. The V gene is TRBV21-1, the J gene TRBJ2-2; TRBD1 reflects the table's D call only, with no check against the DNA. TRBV21-1 corresponds to a pseudogene. The CDR3 consists of 16 residues.

The chain combines TRBV11-2 with TRBJ2-1; D unresolved. Germline-derived CDR1 and CDR2 are SGHAT and FQNNGV. V was cut by 3 bases and J by 9 bases, with 6 bases left in between. The CDR3 extends over 11 amino acids. CDR3 nucleotide sequence: TGTGCCAGCAGCTTTTATCTTGAGCAGTTCTTC. Encoded protein: CASSFYLEQFF.

The chain links TRBV28 to TRBJ1-6; tentative D call: TRBD1 (5 bases). The CDR3 consists of 14 residues. Germline CDR1 and CDR2: MDHEN and SYDVKM. The V gene lost 3 bases and the J gene lost 3 bases, with 6 bases spanning the gap. CDR3 amino acids: CASSFGGYNSPLHF. CDR3 bases: TGTGCCAGCAGTTTCGGGGGCTATAATTCACCCCTCCACTTT.

The chain has TRBV24-1 and TRBJ1-4; TRBD1 matches 7 bases. V shed 3 bases and J 8 bases; nucleotides not matched to a gene: 8. This CDR3 region has 15 residues. CDR1 KGHDR and CDR2 SFDVKD come from the germline V gene. CDR3 DNA sequence: TGTGCCACCAGTGATCGGGACAGCTACCCCGAAAAACTGTTTTTT. It specifies CATSDRDSYPEKLFF.

The V gene is TRBV7-3, the J gene TRBJ2-3; the D gene is possibly TRBD2 (6 bases). Germline CDR1 and CDR2: SGHTA and FQGTGA. CDR3 size: 13 residues. The germline V and J ends were trimmed by 7 bases and 2 bases, with 10 bases remaining between them. In DNA, the CDR3 is TGTGCCAGCACTGGGGGGAACACAGATACGCAGTATTTT. Amino acids: CASTGGNTDTQYF. The full variable domain, with the rest looked up from reference TRBV7-3 and TRBJ2-3, is GAGVSQTPSNKVTEKGKYVELRCDPISGHTALYWYRQSLGQGPEFLIYFQGTGAADDSGLPNDRFFAVRPEGSVSTLKIQRTERGDSAVYLCASTGGNTDTQYFGPGTRLTVL.